What follows are 28 T cell receptor beta chains derived from one specimen sequenced in a study of CD8 T cells in Susac syndrome. An input of about 0.5 to 1 ug of RNA was subjected to reverse transcription using random hexamers. TCRdb independently ran MiXCR on the immunoSEQ multiplex PCR reads; one entry per CDR3 protein. The sample has nearly 200,000 distinct CDR3 sequences; over 90% are singletons. Sequencing used CD4+ T cells from PBMCs. Source of these receptors: a human donor with multiple sclerosis.

This clonotype was detected only once. The CDR3 coding sequence is TGTGCTAGTGGTTTGGTACTTGGACAGGGGCAAGAGACCCAGTACTTC. Translation: CASGLVLGQGQETQYF. V is TRBV12-5 and J is TRBJ2-5, with 9 bases fitting TRBD1. Germline V CDR1 and CDR2: LGHNT, FRNRAP. Unmatched junction bases numbered 4, after V lost 0 bases and J lost 2 bases. The CDR3 covers 16 residues.

This clonotype was counted once. The chain carries TRBV7-2 and TRBJ2-1; TRBD2 aligns across 7 bases. The CDR3 has 15 residues. V trimming: 0 bases; J trimming: 5 bases; junction bases outside the gene matches: 4. CDR1 SGHTA and CDR2 FQGNSA come from the germline V gene. CDR3 sequence reads: CASSLAREPHNEQFF. CDR3 nucleotides: TGTGCCAGCAGCTTAGCGCGGGAGCCCCACAATGAGCAGTTCTTC.

The rearrangement joins TRBV20-1 to TRBJ1-2; TRBD1 is a possible D gene (5 bases). The CDR3 is 13 residues long. V was clipped by 0 bases and J by 7 bases, with 12 bases between them. In germline, CDR1 is DFQATT, CDR2 SNEGSKA (reference sequence). CDR3 sequence: CSARDLPGSGYTF. As DNA, the CDR3 is TGCAGTGCTAGAGATCTTCCAGGGAGTGGCTACACCTTC.

This chain uses TRBV7-3 with TRBJ2-1; D may be TRBD2 (5 bases). V lost 6 bases and J lost 3, with 12 bases in between. Germline assignment: CDR1 SGHTA and CDR2 FQGTGA. The CDR3 spans 14 residues. The CDR3 is CASSPSGYYNEQFF. CDR3 DNA: TGTGCCAGCAGTCCGAGCGGCTACTACAATGAGCAGTTCTTC. Drawing the rest from reference TRBV7-3 and TRBJ2-1, the complete variable domain is GAGVSQTPSNKVTEKGKYVELRCDPISGHTALYWYRQSLGQGPEFLIYFQGTGAADDSGLPNDRFFAVRPEGSVSTLKIQRTERGDSAVYLCASSPSGYYNEQFFGPGTRLTVL.

The rearrangement uses TRBV11-2 and TRBJ2-2, with D tentatively TRBD1 (5 bases). The germline V gene has CDR1 SGHAT and CDR2 FQNNGV. Between the trimmed V and J ends, which lost 3 bases and 1 base, there was a span of 9 bases. The CDR3 is 15 amino acids. DNA for the CDR3: TGTGCCAGCAGCTTTATCCAGGGGAACACCGGGGAGCTGTTTTTT. This gives the protein CASSFIQGNTGELFF.

The chain combines TRBV3-1 with TRBJ1-2, with unresolved D. CDR1 is LGHDT and CDR2 is YNNKEL in the germline V gene (reference sequence). The CDR3 sequence is 14 residues long. V was cut by 4 bases and J by 4 bases, with 13 bases left in between. The CDR3 spells CASSLRRQVYGYTF. For the CDR3, the DNA is TGTGCCAGCAGCCTGAGGCGCCAGGTCTATGGCTACACCTTC. The complete variable domain, with remaining parts taken from reference TRBV3-1 and TRBJ1-2, reads DTAVSQTPKYLVTQMGNDKSIKCEQNLGHDTMYWYKQDSKKFLKIMFSYNNKELIINETVPNRFSPKSPDKAHLNLHINSLELGDSAVYFCASSLRRQVYGYTFGSGTRLTVV.

J is TRBJ2-1 and V is TRBV5-4, with D unclear. V was clipped by 0 bases and J by 9 bases, with 4 bases between them. Germline-derived CDR1 and CDR2 are SGHNT and YYREEE (reference sequence). CDR3 size: 11 residues. This CDR3 is CASSLASEQFF. In DNA form, the CDR3 reads TGTGCCAGCAGCTTGGCGAGTGAGCAGTTCTTC.

This sequence joins TRBV5-1 and TRBJ1-2; D may be TRBD1 (6 bases). The germline CDR1 and CDR2 sequences are SGHRS and YFSETQ. The CDR3 runs to 14 residues. V was cut by 1 base and J by 3 bases, with 10 bases left in between. The CDR3 DNA is TGCGCCAGCAGCTTGTCTAGACAGGACTATGGCTACACCTTC. This codes for CASSLSRQDYGYTF.

J is TRBJ1-1 and V is TRBV24-1; a possible D gene is TRBD1 (6 bases). This CDR3 region has 13 residues. V was cut by 3 bases and J by 4 bases, with 8 bases left in between. Looked up from germline, CDR1 is KGHDR and CDR2 is SFDVKD. CDR3 residues: CATSDNRATEAFF. The CDR3 DNA reads TGTGCCACCAGTGATAACAGGGCCACTGAAGCTTTCTTT.

The chain uses TRBV5-4 and TRBJ2-7, with D possibly TRBD2 on 6 matching bases. This CDR3 spans 13 amino acids. Per the germline V gene, CDR1 is SGHNT and CDR2 is YYREEE (reference sequence). V was clipped by 2 bases and J by 2 bases, with 8 bases between them. CDR3: CASSFAGPYEQYF. DNA for the CDR3: TGTGCCAGCAGCTTTGCGGGGCCCTACGAGCAGTACTTC.

The V gene is TRBV11-3, the J gene TRBJ2-7; D perhaps matches TRBD2 (5 bases). The CDR3 consists of 15 residues. V lost 3 bases to trimming and J lost 1 base, with 13 bases between them. Germline-derived CDR1 and CDR2 are SGHNT and YENEEA. CDR3 nucleotide sequence: TGTGCCAGCAGCTTGAACATCGGGATATCCTACGAGCAGTACTTC. Translation gives CASSLNIGISYEQYF.

The chain joins TRBV7-8 to TRBJ2-1; 7 nucleotides line up with TRBD2. The CDR3 is 15 residues long. V lost 3 bases, J lost 4 bases, and 6 bases stayed unmatched. Germline CDR1 SGHVS, CDR2 FQNEAQ. Here the CDR3 reads CASSFITSAYNEQFF. Here the CDR3 DNA reads TGTGCCAGCAGCTTTATTACTAGCGCTTACAATGAGCAGTTCTTC.

The chain employs TRBV29-1 and TRBJ2-7, with 7 bases matching TRBD1. The CDR3 consists of 14 residues. Germline V gene lookup returns CDR1 SQVTM and CDR2 ANQGSEA. The ends lost 4 bases at V and 6 bases at J; junction bases unmatched: 12. The CDR3 protein is CSVASTGAFLEQYF. The CDR3 DNA reads as TGCAGCGTTGCGTCCACAGGGGCCTTCCTCGAGCAGTACTTC.

The chain recombines TRBV3-1 with TRBJ2-1; 11 bases fit TRBD1. Unmatched junction bases numbered 9, after V lost 4 bases and J lost 4 bases. The CDR3 has 17 amino acids. Germline CDR1 reads LGHDT; CDR2 reads YNNKEL (reference sequence). DNA for the CDR3: TGTGCCAGCAGCCCGTGGGACAGGGGGTTAGGGTACAATGAGCAGTTCTTC. It yields the protein CASSPWDRGLGYNEQFF.

The rearrangement links TRBV11-2 to TRBJ2-5, with 8 nucleotides matching TRBD2. This CDR3 spans 15 amino acids. V was pared by 2 bases and J by 3 bases, with 5 bases of the junction left unmatched. Looked up from germline, CDR1 is SGHAT and CDR2 is FQNNGV. In DNA, the CDR3 is TGTGCCAGCAGCTTACAGGTAGCGGGGAAAGAGACCCAGTACTTC. Protein: CASSLQVAGKETQYF.

The chain is built from TRBV27 and TRBJ1-2; tentative D call: TRBD1 (6 bases). This CDR3 comprises 15 residues. The germline V gene has CDR1 MNHEY and CDR2 SMNVEV (reference sequence). V was cut by 1 base and J by 0 bases, with 9 bases left in between. This CDR3 reads CASSLLGGANYGYTF. CDR3 DNA: TGTGCCAGCAGTTTATTAGGGGGGGCTAACTATGGCTACACCTTC.

This clonotype was recorded only once. This chain links TRBV19 with TRBJ2-5; TRBD2 aligns across 9 bases. The CDR3 totals 16 residues. CDR1 and CDR2 (germline): LNHDA, SQIVND (reference sequence). V trimming: 3 bases; J trimming: 2 bases; junction bases outside the gene matches: 7. The CDR3 DNA is TGTGCCAGTAGTATCGGGGGTAGCGGGGGACAAGAGACCCAGTACTTC. Protein: CASSIGGSGGQETQYF.

The chain combines TRBV3-1 with TRBJ1-2; a weak D match, TRBD1 (5 bases). The CDR3 is made up of 12 amino acids. V gave up 4 bases and J gave up 12 bases, with 15 bases separating them. Per the germline V gene, CDR1 is LGHDT and CDR2 is YNNKEL (reference sequence). For the CDR3, the DNA is TGTGCCAGCAGCCCTGGGACGAGGGCTGACACCTTC. Translation: CASSPGTRADTF.

The rearrangement joins TRBV20-1 to TRBJ1-5; possibly TRBD1 for D (5 bases). The V end lost 4 bases, the J end lost 6 bases, and 16 bases lay between the germline ends. The CDR3 spans 14 residues. CDR1 and CDR2 from the germline V gene are DFQATT and SNEGSKA (reference sequence). Here the CDR3 reads CSATGTDRGQPQHF. The CDR3 DNA is TGCAGTGCTACTGGGACCGATCGGGGTCAGCCCCAGCATTTT.

The chain is built from TRBV29-1 and TRBJ2-7, with 7 bases identical to TRBD1. Per the germline V gene, CDR1 is SQVTM and CDR2 is ANQGSEA. The CDR3 runs 12 residues. V shed 2 bases, J shed 4 bases, and the junction held 2 bases outside the gene matches. As DNA, the CDR3 is TGCAGCGTTGAAAGGGGGCGTTACGAGCAGTACTTC. This encodes CSVERGRYEQYF.

This clonotype has a single count. The rearrangement uses TRBV20-1 and TRBJ1-5; D is uncertain. V lost 6 bases to trimming and J lost 1 base, with 10 bases between them. The CDR3 sequence is 13 residues long. The V gene's germline CDR1 is DFQATT and CDR2 SNEGSKA (reference sequence). CDR3 in DNA: TGCAGTGCCGCCTGGATGAGCAATCAGCCCCAGCATTTT. It encodes CSAAWMSNQPQHF.

The rearrangement uses TRBV11-2 and TRBJ2-1; D is possibly TRBD1 (5 bases). Germline CDR1 and CDR2: SGHAT and FQNNGV. The V end was cut by 1 base, the J end by 0 bases, with 10 bases between. The CDR3 is 16 amino acids. The chain's CDR3 is CASSLGGASSYNEQFF. For the CDR3, the DNA is TGTGCCAGCAGCTTAGGTGGGGCGAGCTCCTACAATGAGCAGTTCTTC. Combining the CDR3 with reference TRBV11-2 and TRBJ2-1 gives the whole variable domain EAGVAQSPRYKIIEKRQSVAFWCNPISGHATLYWYQQILGQGPKLLIQFQNNGVVDDSQLPKDRFSAERLKGVDSTLKIQPAKLEDSAVYLCASSLGGASSYNEQFFGPGTRLTVL.

V and J are TRBV13 and TRBJ2-7; D unresolved. Per the germline V gene, CDR1 is PRHDT and CDR2 is FYEKMQ (reference sequence). The CDR3 totals 14 residues. V was trimmed by 1 base and J by 2 bases, leaving 9 bases between them. CDR3 sequence (DNA): TGTGCCAGCAGCTTAGCTCGGCGGCCCTACGAGCAGTACTTC. This codes for CASSLARRPYEQYF.

This chain uses TRBV30 with TRBJ1-1; weak D call: TRBD1 (5 bases). This CDR3 spans 11 amino acids. Germline-derived CDR1 and CDR2 are GTSNPN and SVGIG (reference sequence). V lost 5 bases to trimming and J lost 6 bases, with 10 bases between them. The CDR3: CAWSIRAEAFF. The CDR3 DNA reads TGTGCCTGGTCGATCAGGGCTGAAGCTTTCTTT. Combining the CDR3 with reference TRBV30 and TRBJ1-1 gives the whole variable domain SQTIHQWPATLVQPVGSPLSLECTVEGTSNPNLYWYRQAAGRGLQLLFYSVGIGQISSEVPQNLSASRPQDRQFILSSKKLLLSDSGFYLCAWSIRAEAFFGQGTRLTVV.

The V gene is TRBV10-3, the J gene TRBJ2-7; D gene ambiguous. The CDR3 runs to 14 residues. Trimming stripped 2 bases from V and 0 bases from J, with 8 bases between. CDR1 is ENHRY, CDR2 SYGVKD, per germline. The CDR3 is CAISEGGASYEQYF. The CDR3 DNA reads as TGTGCCATCAGTGAGGGCGGAGCCTCCTACGAGCAGTACTTC.

The genes are TRBV6-5 and TRBJ2-7; 9 bases are a match to TRBD2. The CDR3 is 14 amino acids. With 6 bases clipped from V and 4 bases from J, the junction kept 7 bases outside the gene matches. Germline V gene lookup returns CDR1 MNHEY and CDR2 SVGAGI. CDR3 coding DNA: TGTGCCAGCAGATCCGGGACTAGCTTTTACGAGCAGTACTTC. Translation: CASRSGTSFYEQYF.

The rearrangement links TRBV19 to TRBJ1-1; possible D gene TRBD1, 6 bases. Germline loops: CDR1 LNHDA, CDR2 SQIVND (reference sequence). V was pared by 8 bases and J by 0 bases, with 10 bases between. The CDR3 has 13 amino acids. Here the CDR3 DNA reads TGTGCCAGTGGGGGCAGGCTGAACACTGAAGCTTTCTTT. Encoded protein: CASGGRLNTEAFF.

The rearrangement uses TRBV20-1 and TRBJ2-1; D is ambiguous. Germline values: CDR1 DFQATT, CDR2 SNEGSKA (reference sequence). CDR3 size: 16 residues. V lost 6 bases and J 2 bases, leaving 20 bases between the germline ends. CDR3 bases: TGCAGTGCCACCAATCTCCGCGGACGGGCCTACAATGAGCAGTTCTTC. Translation gives CSATNLRGRAYNEQFF.